This entry lists 11 T cell receptor beta chains sequenced from one sample in a study of T cell responses to AZD1222 COVID-19 vaccine. Here immunoSEQ multiplex PCR was the method, and the copy in TCRdb shows in-frame clones only, minus some. The sample lists roughly 100,000 clones; more than 85% were seen once. Source: peripheral blood, taken on day 0 of AZD1222 vaccination. The receptors derive from an adult in good health.

This chain links TRBV7-9 with TRBJ2-5; D unclear. The CDR3 extends over 12 amino acids. Trimming pared 8 bases from V and 7 bases from J, leaving 14 bases between. In germline, CDR1 is SEHNR, CDR2 FQNEAQ (reference sequence). The CDR3: CASVNHPGTQYF. In nucleotides, the CDR3 is TGTGCCAGCGTAAATCACCCCGGGACCCAGTACTTC.

This rearrangement joins TRBV7-2 to TRBJ2-5, with D maybe TRBD1 (6 bases). The ends were cut back, 5 bases at V and 4 bases at J, with 11 bases in the middle. The CDR3 length is 13 residues. Germline assignment: CDR1 SGHTA and CDR2 FQGNSA. The CDR3 sequence is CASSRGQLETQYF. The CDR3, as DNA: TGTGCCAGCAGCAGAGGACAGTTAGAGACCCAGTACTTC.

CDR3 protein: CASSHLGSRSYEQYF. CDR3 nucleotides: TGTGCCAGCAGCCACCTCGGTTCCCGGTCCTACGAGCAGTACTTC. The J gene is TRBJ2-7, the V gene TRBV11-3; D remains unclear. The CDR3 spans 15 residues. V dropped 5 bases and J dropped 1 base, with 15 bases sitting between them. The germline CDR1 and CDR2 sequences are SGHNT and YENEEA.

The V and J genes are TRBV7-9 and TRBJ1-2; D is ambiguous. The V end was cut by 3 bases, the J end by 1 base, with 3 bases between. This CDR3 has 12 residues. Germline assignment: CDR1 SEHNR and CDR2 FQNEAQ (reference sequence). CDR3 bases: TGTGCCAGCAGCTTTAGTAACTATGGCTACACCTTC. It is translated as CASSFSNYGYTF.

The chain recombines TRBV6-5 with TRBJ2-7, with 8 bases that match TRBD2. Germline values: CDR1 MNHEY, CDR2 SVGAGI. The CDR3 has 13 amino acids. V gave up 6 bases and J gave up 1 base; unmatched junction bases: 2. The CDR3 here is CASRTSGSYEQYF. CDR3 DNA sequence: TGTGCCAGCAGAACTAGCGGTTCCTACGAGCAGTACTTC.

The rearrangement uses TRBV12-3 or TRBV12-4 and TRBJ1-1; no definite D call. This CDR3 is built from 12 residues. Trimming cost V 3 bases and J 8 bases, with 10 bases left between them. The CDR3 region has the DNA TGTGCCAGCAGTTTCTCAGGCAGGGAAGCTTTCTTT. The encoded protein is CASSFSGREAFF.

This clone has more than one count but fewer than ten. V is TRBV9 and J is TRBJ2-1; a possible D gene is TRBD2 (6 bases). The CDR3 sequence is 15 residues long. The V end was cut by 4 bases, the J end by 1 base, with 12 bases between. Germline CDR1 reads SGDLS; CDR2 reads YYNGEE. CDR3 nucleotide sequence: TGTGCCAGCAGCCTAAGCGGGCAATCCTACAATGAGCAGTTCTTC. Translation: CASSLSGQSYNEQFF.

This clone was seen only a few times. The CDR3 DNA sequence: TGTGCCAGCAGGGCCAGGGAAGTCACTGAAGCTTTCTTT. Encoded protein: CASRAREVTEAFF. J is TRBJ1-1 and V is TRBV2, with TRBD1 as a possible D gene (5 bases). CDR1 SNHLY and CDR2 FYNNEI come from the germline V gene. The CDR3 is 13 amino acids. The V end was cut by 6 bases, the J end by 4 bases, with 12 bases between.

This chain links TRBV6-2 or TRBV6-3 with TRBJ1-1; D is undetermined. The CDR3 totals 14 residues. Per the germline V gene, CDR1 is MNHEY and CDR2 is SVGEGT. Trimming took off 6 bases at V and 3 bases at J, with 14 bases between the two ends. The CDR3 DNA reads as TGTGCCAGCAGCCGAGGGTTTTTCGACACTGAAGCTTTCTTT. Translation gives CASSRGFFDTEAFF.

The V gene is TRBV27, the J gene TRBJ1-1; the D is unclear. Trimming shortened V by 3 bases and J by 1 base, and 6 bases separated the two germline ends. Germline loops: CDR1 MNHEY, CDR2 SMNVEV (reference sequence). The CDR3 contains 13 residues. CDR3: CASSLVPNTEAFF. DNA for the CDR3: TGTGCCAGCAGTTTGGTCCCGAACACTGAAGCTTTCTTT.

The chain combines TRBV4-1 with TRBJ2-7; no definite D call. There are 12 residues in the CDR3. Trimming took 0 bases from V and 5 from J, leaving 5 bases between them. Germline V gene lookup returns CDR1 MGHRA and CDR2 YSYEKL. CDR3 coding DNA: TGCGCCAGCAGCCAAGATCACAACGAGCAGTACTTC. It yields the protein CASSQDHNEQYF.